This TCR beta chain is drawn from a study of regulatory T cells in long-lasting Graves disease. General study results and limits: The TCR repertoire of persistent Graves' patients was less diverse than that of newly diagnosed ones.

This clonotype has at least ten counts. Its antigen is undetermined. In building TCR beta libraries, iRepertoire HTBI primers were used together with Arm-PCR of CDR3 regions. TCRdb re-called the multiplex PCR reads with MiXCR, one entry per CDR3 protein. This table has 320,000 or so distinct CDR3 sequences, approximately 20% appearing once. Time point given: newly diagnosed GD, antithyroid drugs for less than 3 months. RNA extracted from PBMCs served as the sequencing template. Unmatched junction bases numbered 9, after V lost 4 bases and J lost 2 bases. Germline V gives CDR1 LNHDA, CDR2 SQIVND (reference sequence). The CDR3 runs to 17 residues.

The sample consisted of peripheral blood mononuclear cells (PBMCs), taken at new diagnosis, from a patient treated with antithyroid drugs. The chain combines TRBV19 with TRBJ2-7; the match to TRBD2 covers 12 bases. This sequence originates from a female donor with Graves disease. CDR3 loop: CASSTARLAGDTYEQYF. Written as DNA, the CDR3 is TGTGCCAGTAGTACCGCACGACTAGCGGGAGACACCTACGAGCAGTACTTC.